This TCR beta chain is drawn from a study of T cells in Graves' hyperthyroidism and ophthalmopathy. The overall study: The authors collected peripheral blood at initial diagnosis, before any treatment.

This clonotype was seen repeatedly, ten times or more. Its specificity is not known. Authors of the study amplified TCR beta CDR3 regions from RNA transcripts. The HTBI set primed first-round TCR CDR3 RT-PCR. Each CDR3 protein is one row after TCRdb ran MiXCR on the multiplex PCR reads. The data show under 450,000 distinct CDR3 sequences, around 16% seen once. Notes on the study in general: In simple terms, a model built on 13 V-J features told ophthalmopathy apart from stable hyperthyroidism.

The sequenced sample was blood. This receptor was identified in a young woman with Graves' hyperthyroidism.

CDR3: CASSDQGKETQYF. The CDR3 bases are TGTGCCAGCAGCGACCAGGGAAAAGAGACCCAGTACTTC. The V and J genes are TRBV2 and TRBJ2-5, with a tentative D call TRBD1 (5 bases). Germline CDR1 is SNHLY and CDR2 is FYNNEI. CDR3 length equals 13 residues. The germline V and J ends were trimmed by 6 bases and 3 bases, with 11 bases remaining between them.